These T cell receptor beta chains were read from a single sample in a study of identical twins. One entry per CDR3 protein, called by TCRdb with MiXCR from the 5' RACE reads. The data hold approximately 1.8 million distinct CDR3 sequences, with less than 35% observed a single time. The source material was cord blood. These TCRs come from a newborn girl in good health. Both conserved end residues are part of each CDR3. Each record gives: clone size, D gene, V gene, J gene, CDR3 DNA, CDR3 protein. D genes are given only for firm matches. Some rows mark clone size as missing; the rest say once, few, many or name a class of expanded clone.

size: -; D: -; V: TRBV6-1; J: TRBJ1-6; DNA: TGTGCCAGCAGTGACCGACAGGCCGGATCACCCCTCCACTTT; CDR3: CASSDRQAGSPLHF
size: once; D: TRBD1; V: TRBV4-1; J: TRBJ2-1; DNA: TGCGCCAGCAGCCAACTAGGACAGGGAAAGGGGGGATGGAATGAGCAGTTCTTC; CDR3: CASSQLGQGKGGWNEQFF
size: few; D: -; V: TRBV5-5; J: TRBJ1-2; DNA: TGTGCCAGCAGCTTGGGCCTCTTGGATGGCTACACCTTC; CDR3: CASSLGLLDGYTF
size: -; D: -; V: TRBV27; J: TRBJ1-5; DNA: TGTGCCAGCAGTTTTACGGTTTATCAGCCCCAGCATTTT; CDR3: CASSFTVYQPQHF
size: -; D: -; V: TRBV7-9; J: TRBJ1-1; DNA: TGTGCCAGCAGCTGGGGGCGAGCTGGTGGAACTGAAGCTTTCTTT; CDR3: CASSWGRAGGTEAFF
size: few; D: -; V: TRBV29-1; J: TRBJ1-1; DNA: TGCAGCGTTGGGGGAGGGATGAACACTGAAGCTTTCTTT; CDR3: CSVGGGMNTEAFF
size: -; D: TRBD1; V: TRBV4-2; J: TRBJ1-6; DNA: TGTGCCAGCAGCACCGGACAGGGGCGATATAATTCACCCCTCCACTTT; CDR3: CASSTGQGRYNSPLHF
size: few; D: TRBD1; V: TRBV5-1; J: TRBJ1-1; DNA: TGCGCCAGCAGCTTTCGGACAGGGAGTCGGAACACTGAAGCTTTCTTT; CDR3: CASSFRTGSRNTEAFF
size: -; D: -; V: TRBV20-1; J: TRBJ1-1; DNA: TGCAGTGCTAGAACGGTTAAGGGAGGTCCAGCTTTCTTT; CDR3: CSARTVKGGPAFF
size: once; D: TRBD1; V: TRBV20-1; J: TRBJ1-2; DNA: TGCAGTGCTAGGGACAGGGGGGTCTATGGCTACACCTTC; CDR3: CSARDRGVYGYTF
size: -; D: TRBD2; V: TRBV7-2; J: TRBJ2-7; DNA: TGTGCCAGCAGCTTCAGCGGGGTGAGCTCCTACAATGAGCAGTACTTC; CDR3: CASSFSGVSSYNEQYF
size: few; D: TRBD1; V: TRBV4-1; J: TRBJ1-5; DNA: TGCGCCAGCAGCCCACTGGGACAGGGGGCTCAGCCCCAGCATTTT; CDR3: CASSPLGQGAQPQHF
size: many; D: -; V: TRBV20-1; J: TRBJ2-4; DNA: TGCAGTGCTACGGCTAGCGAGCTAGCCAAAAACATTCAGTACTTC; CDR3: CSATASELAKNIQYF
size: -; D: -; V: TRBV5-1; J: TRBJ2-7; DNA: TGCGCCAGCAGCCCTGATTTGGCAGGGTACGAGCAGTACTTC; CDR3: CASSPDLAGYEQYF
size: -; D: -; V: TRBV4-2; J: TRBJ1-2; DNA: TGTGCCAGCAGCCAAGCGGGGCAGGCTGGCTACACCTTC; CDR3: CASSQAGQAGYTF
size: few; D: -; V: TRBV11-2; J: TRBJ1-1; DNA: TGTGCCAGCAGCTTAAAAAGGACGGTGTCTGGAGCTTTCTTT; CDR3: CASSLKRTVSGAFF
size: -; D: -; V: TRBV7-9; J: TRBJ2-7; DNA: TGTGCCAGCAGCTTAGAGGTGAGGAGGTACGAGCAGTACTTC; CDR3: CASSLEVRRYEQYF
size: few; D: -; V: TRBV4-2; J: TRBJ1-4; DNA: TGTGCCAGCAGCCCGGTTTGGCTTGAGGGGAAACTGTTTTTT; CDR3: CASSPVWLEGKLFF
size: -; D: -; V: TRBV15; J: TRBJ2-7; DNA: TGTGCCACCAGCAGGGAATTCTACGAGCAGTACTTC; CDR3: CATSREFYEQYF
size: few; D: -; V: TRBV7-6; J: TRBJ2-1; DNA: TGTGCCAGCAGCTCCTGGGACTTCCGAGGGGCCTACAATGAGCAGTTCTTC; CDR3: CASSSWDFRGAYNEQFF
size: -; D: -; V: TRBV10-3; J: TRBJ2-7; DNA: TGTGCCATCTCCCCTCAGGAGGCAGGCCCCTCCCTTTACGAGCAGTACTTC; CDR3: CAISPQEAGPSLYEQYF
size: -; D: -; V: TRBV4-2; J: TRBJ2-4; DNA: TGTGCCAGCAGCCAAGATCAGACAGCCAAAAACATTCAGTACTTC; CDR3: CASSQDQTAKNIQYF
size: few; D: TRBD1; V: TRBV12-3/TRBV12-4; J: TRBJ2-1; DNA: TGTGCCAGCAGTCCCTCCAGGGGGCGGAAGAGGAATGAGCAGTTCTTC; CDR3: CASSPSRGRKRNEQFF
size: -; D: -; V: TRBV19; J: TRBJ1-2; DNA: TGTGCCAGTAGTATTAGGGCGGAGAACTATGGCTACACCTTC; CDR3: CASSIRAENYGYTF
size: few; D: TRBD2; V: TRBV27; J: TRBJ2-1; DNA: TGTGCCAGCAGTCTCTTACCGGGACTAGTCAAGAATGAGCAGTTCTTC; CDR3: CASSLLPGLVKNEQFF